The rows below give T cell receptor beta chains drawn from one sample of a study of OX40 agonist ivuxolimab in advanced cancers. Sequencing used immunoSEQ multiplex PCR; TCRdb keeps in-frame clones, though not all of them. Of tens of thousands of clones in the sample, 65% to 90% were seen once. Material: CD4+ or CD8+ T cells sorted from blood, obtained in a trial of the OX40 agonist ivuxolimab. Receptors originate from an adult with an advanced solid tumor such as melanoma, head and neck, liver or kidney cancer. CDR3s include the opening cysteine and the closing phenylalanine or tryptophan. A D gene is named only where the DNA matches it firmly. Clone size is shown for a subset of rows, as once, few, many or a class of expanded clone.

TRBJ2-7 TRBD1 TRBV7-3 NA TGTGCCAGCAGCTTACTCCCAGGGGGCACCTACGAGCAGTACTTC CASSLLPGGTYEQYF
TRBJ1-5 NA TRBV4-1 NA TGCGCCAGCAGCCAATCACCGGGACGGCAGTATAGCAATCAGCCCCAGCATTTT CASSQSPGRQYSNQPQHF
TRBJ2-5 TRBD2 TRBV5-8 NA TGTGCCAGCAGCTTGGCTACTAGCGGTTACCAAGAGACCCAGTACTTC CASSLATSGYQETQYF
TRBJ1-6 NA TRBV11-2 NA TGTGCCAGCAGCCCTGCGATGGCAGCATTTAATTCACCCCTCCACTTT CASSPAMAAFNSPLHF
TRBJ2-3 NA TRBV7-9 NA TGTGCCAGCAGCTTAGCGGGAGTTTCAGATACGCAGTATTTT CASSLAGVSDTQYF
TRBJ2-2 NA TRBV4-1 NA TGCGCCAGCAGCCAAGAGGGTTTCAGCGGAAACACCGGGGAGCTGTTTTTT CASSQEGFSGNTGELFF
TRBJ1-2 NA TRBV5-4 NA TGTGCCAGCAGCCAAGGGTGGGGCGAGCAAGGCTACACCTTC CASSQGWGEQGYTF
TRBJ2-7 TRBD1 TRBV18 NA TGTGCCAGCTCACCCTTAACTGGGACAGGGGGCAACGAGCAGTACTTC CASSPLTGTGGNEQYF
TRBJ2-5 NA TRBV6-1 NA TGTGCCAGCAAAGCAAGGACCGGAGTGAAGACCCAGTACTTC CASKARTGVKTQYF
TRBJ2-1 NA TRBV5-6 NA TGTGCCAGCAGCTCCGGGACCAACTACAATGAGCAGTTCTTC CASSSGTNYNEQFF
TRBJ2-7 NA TRBV7-2 NA TGTGCCAGCAGCAGAACCTCGGTCTACGAGCAGTACTTC CASSRTSVYEQYF
TRBJ2-1 NA TRBV4-1 once TGCGCCAGCAGCCCCGTCAGGGTGCAGGATGAGCAGTTCTTC CASSPVRVQDEQFF
TRBJ2-5 NA TRBV9 few TGTGCCAGCAACCTGGATGGGGAGACCCAGTACTTC CASNLDGETQYF
TRBJ1-1 NA TRBV5-5 NA TGTGCCAGCAGCTTGGCCCAGGGGTTTGGTGAAGCTTTCTTT CASSLAQGFGEAFF
TRBJ2-1 NA TRBV6-1 NA TGTGCCGCACGGGCGGTTCTTAGCTTCGATGAGCAGTTCTTC CAARAVLSFDEQFF
TRBJ2-1 TRBD2 TRBV18 NA TGTGCCAGCTCGCCGAGGACTAGCGGGGGGACTCACAATGAGCAGTTCTTC CASSPRTSGGTHNEQFF
TRBJ2-1 TRBD2 TRBV2 NA TGTGCCAGCAGCCTTAGCGGGGTTGAAGGGGATGAGCAGTTCTTC CASSLSGVEGDEQFF
TRBJ2-7 NA TRBV2 NA TGTGCCAGCAATGGGAGGGGGGAGCAGTACTTC CASNGRGEQYF